Each of the 4 T cell receptor beta chains below was sequenced from the same sample in a study of T cell responses to AZD1222 COVID-19 vaccine. The repertoire was sequenced with immunoSEQ multiplex PCR; TCRdb's copy has only in-frame clones and lacks some. The data hold more than 150,000 clones, with approximately 90% observed a single time. This sample comprised peripheral blood, obtained on day 0 of AZD1222 vaccination. All receptors come from an adult in good health.

The rearrangement links TRBV5-1 to TRBJ2-1, with D hard to call. V lost 2 bases and J lost 9, with 12 bases in between. Germline-derived CDR1 and CDR2 are SGHRS and YFSETQ. The CDR3 consists of 13 residues. This chain's CDR3 is CASSFSLASEQFF. The CDR3 region has the DNA TGCGCCAGCAGCTTCTCGCTCGCCAGTGAGCAGTTCTTC.

This rearrangement joins TRBV19 to TRBJ2-3; 7 bases fit TRBD1. CDR3 length equals 15 residues. After removal of 6 bases from V and 4 bases from J, the junction contained 10 bases not matched to a gene. Germline loops: CDR1 LNHDA, CDR2 SQIVND (reference sequence). CDR3 sequence (DNA): TGTGCCAGTAGGGGGACAGACGTCGGGTCAGATACGCAGTATTTT. It codes for CASRGTDVGSDTQYF.

V usage is TRBV4-1 and J usage is TRBJ1-2; no clear D. Trimming stripped 6 bases from V and 5 bases from J, with 4 bases between. Germline V gene data show CDR1 as MGHRA and CDR2 as YSYEKL. CDR3 size: 10 residues. CDR3 sequence: CASRGYGYTF. The CDR3 DNA is TGCGCCAGCAGGGGTTATGGCTACACCTTC.

The chain has TRBV2 and TRBJ2-7; D gene uncertain. Deletions cut 8 bases from V and 2 bases from J, with 16 bases between. Germline V gives CDR1 SNHLY, CDR2 FYNNEI. CDR3 length: 14 residues. Written as DNA, the CDR3 is TGTGCCAGCCGTTTAACTCCCCCTACCTACGAGCAGTACTTC. The encoded protein is CASRLTPPTYEQYF.